The TCR beta chain described here comes from a study of blood T cell repertoires in COVID-19. Germline V CDR1 and CDR2: SNHLY, FYNNEI. There are 14 residues in the CDR3. The ends were cut back, 2 bases at V and 0 bases at J, with 8 bases in the middle. Methods used by the authors: Cell counts per sample came from amplifying reference gene primers. The data were produced by immunoSEQ multiplex PCR, yet TCRdb's version contains in-frame clones alone and is incomplete. D and trimming were read from the DNA, whereas the V and J calls and clone size are those reported in that table. The table records some 250,000 clones, around four fifths of them present only once.

The genes are TRBV2 and TRBJ2-7, with D unresolved. Specimen: peripheral blood. The TCR comes from a man older than 75 with acute or convalescent COVID-19. The CDR3 protein is CASSERQDSYEQYF. CDR3 nucleotides: TGTGCCAGCAGTGAAAGGCAGGACTCCTACGAGCAGTACTTC.